Listed here are 3 T cell receptor beta chains from one sample, sequenced in a study of CD8+CD57+ T cells in acquired aplastic anemia. Sequenced patients had shown CD8+CD57+ cell expansion by flow cytometry. TCR beta VDJ combinations and CDR3 sequences were profiled from genomic DNA. TCRdb reprocessed the reads via MiXCR and lists one record per CDR3 protein. Here the sample spans roughly 250,000 distinct CDR3 sequences, about 44% being singletons. Sequenced input: sorted CD4+, CD8+, or CD8+CD57+ T cells (not recorded which) from PBMCs. Receptors originate from a human donor with aplastic anemia.

V and J are TRBV19 and TRBJ2-5, with TRBD2 matching over 9 bases. Trimming took 2 bases from V and 5 from J; bases not matched to a gene: 3. Germline assignment: CDR1 LNHDA and CDR2 SQIVND (reference sequence). This CDR3 comprises 14 residues. CDR3 sequence reads: CASSIQRGAETQYF. DNA of the CDR3: TGTGCCAGTAGTATACAGCGGGGGGCCGAGACCCAGTACTTC.

The chain's CDR3 is CASSYNEAGTGRDSPLHF. As DNA, the CDR3 is TGTGCCAGCAGTTATAATGAAGCCGGGACAGGGAGGGATTCACCCCTCCACTTT. This sequence joins TRBV6-2 or TRBV6-3 and TRBJ1-6, with 9 bases identical to TRBD1. This CDR3 comprises 18 residues. Losses at the gene ends were 3 bases for V and 8 bases for J; bases not matched to a gene: 14. CDR1 MNHEY and CDR2 SVGEGT come from the germline V gene.

This clonotype came up a few times. V usage is TRBV4-3 and J usage is TRBJ1-4; possible D gene TRBD1, 5 bases. Germline V gene sequence: CDR1 LGHNA, CDR2 YSLEER. This CDR3 is 17 amino acids long. The ends were cut back, 0 bases at V and 5 bases at J, with 16 bases in the middle. CDR3 in amino acids: CASSQDRGTGLNEKLFF. CDR3 DNA: TGCGCCAGCAGCCAAGATCGGGGTACAGGACTAAATGAAAAACTGTTTTTT.